This TCR beta chain was sequenced for a study of cytomegalovirus exposure and HLA in healthy donors. The overall study: Genotyping of roughly 400 donors showed that around 86% belonged to the Caucasian-associated ancestry cluster.

This clone was recorded only once. Its antigen remains unknown. Trimming left V 2 bases short and J 10 bases short, with 20 bases between. Germline V lookup: CDR1 SQVTM, CDR2 ANQGSEA. This CDR3 comprises 14 residues. Study results and limitations: When analyzed later, a missense DCLRE1C variant was found to be linked to TCR beta V- and J-gene trimming.

PCR involved 60 Vbeta and 13 Jbeta primers. The table came from immunoSEQ multiplex PCR; TCRdb's copy has only in-frame clones and leaves some out. The sample shows 180,000 or so clones, about four fifths of them seen only once. The chain is built from TRBV29-1 and TRBJ1-1; no clear D gene. The sample was PBMCs. This clonotype was obtained from a man between 40 and 49 years old in good health and CMV-seronegative. In DNA form, the CDR3 reads TGCAGCGTTGAAACCCCCTGGCTGCAAGCGGGAGCTTTCTTT. Translating it yields CSVETPWLQAGAFF. Together with reference TRBV29-1 and TRBJ1-1, the CDR3 gives the full variable domain: SAVISQKPSRDICQRGTSLTIQCQVDSQVTMMFWYRQQPGQSLTLIATANQGSEATYESGFVIDKFPISRPNLTFSTLTVSNMSPEDSSIYLCSVETPWLQAGAFFGQGTRLTVV.